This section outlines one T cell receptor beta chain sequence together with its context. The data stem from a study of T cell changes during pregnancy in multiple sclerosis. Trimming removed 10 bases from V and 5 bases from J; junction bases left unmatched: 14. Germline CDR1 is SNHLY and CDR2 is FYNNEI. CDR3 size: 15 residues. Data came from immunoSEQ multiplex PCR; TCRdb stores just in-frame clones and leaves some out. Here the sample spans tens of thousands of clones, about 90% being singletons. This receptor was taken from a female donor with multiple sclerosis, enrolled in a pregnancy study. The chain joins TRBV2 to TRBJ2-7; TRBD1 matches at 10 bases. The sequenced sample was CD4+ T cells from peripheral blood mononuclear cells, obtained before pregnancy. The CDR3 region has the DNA TGTGCCACATCTAAGACAGGGGGCGTTACCCACGAGCAGTACTTC. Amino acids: CATSKTGGVTHEQYF.